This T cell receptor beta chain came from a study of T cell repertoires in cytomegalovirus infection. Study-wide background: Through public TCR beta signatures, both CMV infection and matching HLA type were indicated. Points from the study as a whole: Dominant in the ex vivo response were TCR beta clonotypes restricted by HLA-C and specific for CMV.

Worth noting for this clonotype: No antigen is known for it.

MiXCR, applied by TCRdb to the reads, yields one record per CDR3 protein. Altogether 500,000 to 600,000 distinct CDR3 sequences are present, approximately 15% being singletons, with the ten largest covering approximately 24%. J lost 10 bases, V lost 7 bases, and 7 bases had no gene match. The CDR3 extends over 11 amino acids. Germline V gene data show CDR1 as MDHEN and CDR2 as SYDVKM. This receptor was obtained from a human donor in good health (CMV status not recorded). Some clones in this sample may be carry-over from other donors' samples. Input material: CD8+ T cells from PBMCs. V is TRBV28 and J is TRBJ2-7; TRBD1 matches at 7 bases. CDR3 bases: TGTGCCAGCACCCCAGGGGGTGTTCAGTACTTC. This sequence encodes CASTPGGVQYF.